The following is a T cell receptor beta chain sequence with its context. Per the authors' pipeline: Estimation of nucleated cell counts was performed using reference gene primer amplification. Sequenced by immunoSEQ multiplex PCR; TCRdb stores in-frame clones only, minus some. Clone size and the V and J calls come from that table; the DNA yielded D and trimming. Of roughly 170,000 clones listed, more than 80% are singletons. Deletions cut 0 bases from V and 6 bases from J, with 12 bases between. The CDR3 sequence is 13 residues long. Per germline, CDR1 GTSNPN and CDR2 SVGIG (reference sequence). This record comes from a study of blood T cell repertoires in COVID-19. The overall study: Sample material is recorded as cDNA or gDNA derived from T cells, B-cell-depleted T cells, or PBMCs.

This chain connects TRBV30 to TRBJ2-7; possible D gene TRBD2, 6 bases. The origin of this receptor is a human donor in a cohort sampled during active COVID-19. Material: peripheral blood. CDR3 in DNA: TGTGCCTGGAGTGTACTGGGGGGTGGCGAGCAGTACTTC. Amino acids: CAWSVLGGGEQYF.